This T cell receptor (beta chain) was observed in a study of blood T cell repertoires in COVID-19. Study-level background: Acute and convalescent COVID-19 specimens originated in the United States, Italy and Spain. Nucleic acid was either cDNA or gDNA, and it came from T cells, B-cell-depleted T cells, or PBMCs.

In the study's own analysis: Reference gene primer amplification in the assay estimated nucleated cell counts. Some clones are missing from TCRdb's copy, which holds only in-frame ones; the method was immunoSEQ multiplex PCR. The V and J calls and clone size come from that table; D and trimming were worked out from the DNA. This repertoire shows 50,000 to 65,000 clones, approximately 80% found once; its top ten account for approximately 5.7%. After removal of 4 bases from V and 2 bases from J, the junction contained 7 bases not matched to a gene. Germline lookup yields CDR1 PRHDT and CDR2 FYEKMQ (reference sequence). This CDR3 has 15 amino acids.

This TCR was recovered from an older woman with acute or convalescent COVID-19. V gene TRBV13 combines with J gene TRBJ1-1, with 7 bases that match TRBD1. The specimen was peripheral blood. The CDR3 protein is CASSSPGQLNTEAFF. In nucleotides, the CDR3 is TGTGCCAGCAGCTCACCGGGACAGCTAAACACTGAAGCTTTCTTT.